This T cell receptor (beta chain) is drawn from a study of cytomegalovirus exposure and HLA in healthy donors. With 60 Vbeta and 13 Jbeta primers, the PCR was carried out. The repertoire was sequenced with immunoSEQ multiplex PCR; TCRdb's copy has only in-frame clones and lacks some. Among about 190,000 clones listed, about four fifths were seen once. The CDR3 is 12 residues long. V was clipped by 4 bases and J by 5 bases, with 5 bases between them. The germline V gene has CDR1 SGHTA and CDR2 FQGTGA. This sequence joins TRBV7-3 and TRBJ2-2; D is undetermined. Sequenced: PBMCs. The origin of this receptor is a boy between 5 and 17 years old in good health and CMV-seronegative. The CDR3 spells CASSSQTGELFF. Written as DNA, the CDR3 is TGTGCCAGCAGCTCCCAGACCGGGGAGCTGTTTTTT.